One sample yielded the 3 T cell receptor beta chains listed below, sequenced in a study of vaccination effects on CD4 cells after COVID-19. Method: immunoSEQ multiplex PCR; TCRdb's copy keeps in-frame clones and lacks some. Counted here are tens of thousands of clones, approximately 81% occurring once; the ten biggest clones make up approximately 1.7%. ViraFEST assay sequencing came after antigen-specific CD4+ T cells were expanded with viral peptide pools. The authors isolated CD4+ T cells after around nine days of culture. Which antigens these TCRs recognize remains unknown. Sequenced material: CD4+ T cells from PBMCs cultured with HCoV-229E spike peptides, taken before COVID-19 vaccination. The origin of the receptors is a human donor who received a COVID-19 vaccine.

CDR3 sequence reads: CASIDRGGNQPQHF. The CDR3 nucleotides read TGTGCCAGCATCGATAGAGGGGGGAATCAGCCCCAGCATTTT. The chain joins TRBV6-5 to TRBJ1-5; possibly TRBD1 for D (6 bases). The CDR3 is 14 amino acids. V lost 7 bases, J lost 4 bases, and 14 bases lay in between. CDR1 is MNHEY and CDR2 is SVGAGI in the germline V gene.

The J gene is TRBJ2-1, the V gene TRBV12-3 or TRBV12-4, with D possibly TRBD1 on 6 matching bases. Trimming cost V 5 bases and J 9 bases, with 14 bases left between them. The CDR3 is 13 amino acids. The CDR3 loop is CASSRIQGGEQFF. For the CDR3, the DNA is TGTGCCAGCAGTCGCATTCAAGGGGGTGAGCAGTTCTTC.

CDR3 sequence reads: CASSLTGPMDEQFF. CDR3 sequence (DNA): TGTGCCAGCAGCTTGACGGGCCCGATGGATGAGCAGTTCTTC. The J gene is TRBJ2-1, the V gene TRBV7-2; D is unclear. With 3 bases removed from V and 8 bases from J, the gap between germline ends came to 14 bases. The V gene's germline CDR1 is SGHTA and CDR2 FQGNSA. This CDR3 has 14 amino acids.